The present entry profiles one T cell receptor (beta chain) with its context. Its recognized antigen is unknown. Per-base qualities were not stored, and no clone one base away is much larger. This sample also contains other DNA sequences that code for the same CDR3. Using the deep immunoSEQ assay, multiplex PCR amplified TCR CDR3 regions from genomic DNA. Extracted genomic DNA from each cell subset was spread evenly across all wells of several immunoSEQ 96-well plates, with each plate serving as a replicate. For sorted subsets, about 200 ng genomic DNA, equal to some 28,000 T cell genomes, was loaded into each replicate PCR. The purified libraries were quantified using a Qubit 3.0 fluorometer, sized with a Bioanalyzer 2100, and then quantified again using the KAPA Library Quantification kit. A separate single-read 150-cycle Illumina NextSeq 550 flow cell was used to sequence each immunoSEQ 96-well plate. Per the source publication's procedure: Because only junctional sequences without quality scores were contained in the immunoSEQ output, filtering matching that applied to full-length reads could not be performed. To assign V/J genes and CDR3, sequences were annotated against IMGT germline references using PyIR, a Python wrapper for IgBLAST v1.9. Reads were removed for weak V/J assignments (E-value above 1e-6), missing CDR3, stop codons, out-of-frame junctions, or ambiguous translated residues. V3J clonotypes were defined as sequences sharing the same inferred V gene, J gene, and CDR3 amino acid sequence. Percentage overlap between repertoires was computed as shared unique clonotypes divided by the size of the smaller repertoire. Repertoire richness was assessed with RTK rarefaction, the Chao1 estimator, and Recon v2.1 estimates of unobserved clonotypes. Generation probabilities for all TCRbeta clonotypes obtained by the gDNA method from a handful of donors were computed using OLGA. TCRdb took this table from immuneACCESS and kept in-frame rearrangements with V and J called. Such tables lack part of the clones; where checked against another copy, unresolved V genes explain under half of the gap, and the rest is unexplained. The D gene and trimming were derived from the DNA, and the V and J assignments and clone size from that table. The table for this sample lists 1,100,000 or so clones; more than 75% of them were counted only once. Under 0.6% of the sample is in the top ten clones.

This record comes from a study of shared clonotypes between healthy human individuals (dated by TCRdb to the early 2020s). As for the study more broadly: A few men and a couple of women, aged 18 to 49 years, made up the cohort. For each donor, CD4 naive and CD4 memory were each run on three plates, CD8 naive on two plates, and CD8 memory on one plate. Leukapheresis yielded between about 0.8 and 8.9 billion PBMCs per donor. Blood TCR repertoires of about five healthy adults were deeply sequenced to estimate repertoire size and the extent of clonotype sharing between individuals. Libraries were prepared and TCR repertoires were sequenced by different laboratories using diverse techniques, in order to increase sequencing depth and limit assay-specific biases.

Donors were healthy HIV-negative adults with no recently reported acute infections or vaccinations. All donors were Caucasian adults living in Nashville, Tennessee, USA. CD4+ T cells were enriched by magnetic negative selection; naive cells were then positively selected on CD45RA, and the negative fraction formed the memory subset. Blood was obtained by leukapheresis, after which PBMCs were separated by Ficoll-Histopaque density gradient centrifugation and cryopreserved in liquid nitrogen vapor phase. Analytical flow cytometry was used to check the purity and quantity of each magnetically sorted T cell population. Genomic DNA was isolated from every sorted fraction and measured by UV absorbance on a Nanodrop 2000c. Trimming leaves V shorter by 2 bases and J shorter by 4 bases, with the junction holding 3 bases beyond the gene matches. The CDR3 runs 15 amino acids, cysteine and phenylalanine included. Only the CDR3 DNA is retained, 45 bases long and in frame from the first base. As encoded in the germline V gene, CDR1 is SGHRS while CDR2 is YFSETQ.

What the research found in general, with its limitations: About 5% of naive CD4, 3% to 3.5% of naive CD8, about 2.5% of memory CD4, and 0.4% of memory CD8 clonotypes were shared across four donors. Compared with non-shared clonotypes, clonotypes shared by all four sorted-subset donors had higher generation probabilities. Sampling was limited to blood, and TCR repertoires in tissue likely differ from TCR repertoires in blood. Rarefaction of sorted-subset datasets indicated incomplete sequencing despite the large sequencing depth. The small number of donors limited the genetic and exposure-history diversity represented. Pairwise subsampling indicated that sequencing depth was expected to affect the degree of clonotype sharing among donors. Naive subsets generally had larger estimated clonotype richness than memory subsets.

The sequenced material came from memory CD4+ T cells from PBMCs. The cell subset or site label here, explained by the study, means: CD45RA-negative fraction. The chain joins TRBV5-1 to TRBJ2-1; the central 10 bases match TRBD2. The clonotype comes from a man younger than 35 in good health. Some clones in this sample may be carry-over from other donors' samples. The CDR3 reads CASSLTSGTYNEQFF. The nucleotides read TGCGCCAGCAGCTTAACTAGCGGGACTTACAATGAGCAGTTCTTC.